The 13 T cell receptor beta chains below all came from one sample that was sequenced in a study of Ad26.COV2.S vaccination and SARS-CoV-2 variants (dated by TCRdb to the early 2020s). The treatment or condition label, read with the paper, signifies: about 20 received Ad26.COV2.S at low or high dose, single or two shots; 5 received placebo; per-sample allocation not given. Repertoires of vaccine and placebo recipients were sequenced from samples taken on day 63 after the first injection. Libraries were built with the immunoSEQ multiplex PCR assay. TCRdb provides this immuneACCESS table in a form limited to in-frame rearrangements. Some clones are lacking; in checked studies, under half of them reflect an unresolved V gene, and why the rest are absent is not known. The sample table records 510,000 or so clones; 70% to 90% of these occur just once. Roughly 13% of the sample comes from the top ten.

The sample here was peripheral blood, taken in a trial of Ad26.COV2.S vaccine versus placebo. These receptors were obtained from a person between 18 and 65 years old who received the Ad26.COV2.S COVID-19 vaccine or a placebo.

The table lists this clone with a few counts. V usage is TRBV4-2 and J usage is TRBJ1-6; D not resolved. Germline V gives CDR1 LGHNA, CDR2 YNFKEQ. Trimming shortened V by 3 bases and J by 9 bases, and 12 bases separated the two germline ends. The CDR3 is 14 residues long. For the CDR3, the DNA is TGTGCCAGCAGCCAGAGCGTGCCCCCTTCACCCCTCCACTTT. It encodes CASSQSVPPSPLHF.

This rearrangement joins TRBV20-1 to TRBJ1-1, with D maybe TRBD1 (5 bases). The germline CDR1 and CDR2 sequences are DFQATT and SNEGSKA (reference sequence). Deletions cut 3 bases from V and 6 bases from J, with 11 bases between. This CDR3 is built from 12 residues. The CDR3 sequence is CSASRGVAEAFF. The CDR3 DNA follows: TGCAGTGCTAGTCGGGGGGTCGCTGAAGCTTTCTTT.

The chain employs TRBV9 and TRBJ2-1, with TRBD2 matching over 8 bases. This CDR3 region has 15 residues. The ends lost 5 bases at V and 7 bases at J; junction bases unmatched: 11. The germline CDR1 and CDR2 sequences are SGDLS and YYNGEE. CDR3 in DNA: TGTGCCAGCAGTCAAAGCGGGAGCCTGGTAAATGAGCAGTTCTTC. It encodes CASSQSGSLVNEQFF.

V and J are TRBV4-3 and TRBJ2-1, with 13 bases aligning to TRBD2. Germline V gene sequence: CDR1 LGHNA, CDR2 YSLEER. J lost 8 bases, V lost 0 bases, and 13 bases had no gene match. The CDR3 totals 19 residues. The CDR3, as DNA: TGCGCCAGCAGCCAAGATCCCCCTACTAGCGGGAGGGCCGTAGATGAGCAGTTCTTC. It is translated as CASSQDPPTSGRAVDEQFF.

The J gene is TRBJ2-7, the V gene TRBV5-4; possibly TRBD2 for D (5 bases). CDR1 is SGHNT, CDR2 YYREEE, per germline (reference sequence). The CDR3 length is 14 residues. The V and J ends lost 4 bases and 1 base respectively, with 12 bases between them. CDR3 in DNA: TGTGCCAGCAGCCCCGCTAGCAGTTCCTACGAGCAGTACTTC. As protein: CASSPASSSYEQYF.

Only a few counts were recorded for this clone. The chain employs TRBV10-2 and TRBJ1-4, with 8 bases that match TRBD1. Germline CDR1 reads WSHSY; CDR2 reads SAAADI. J gave up 10 bases and V 5 bases, and 9 bases lay outside the gene matches. This CDR3 comprises 14 residues. CDR3 DNA sequence: TGCGCCAGCAGTACAGCAGGGGGCATTGGAAAACTGTTTTTT. It codes for CASSTAGGIGKLFF.

A note on this clone: This specimen includes other DNA sequences encoding the same CDR3. The DNA of the CDR3 is TGTGCCAGTAGTGATACAGGGAACACTGAAGCTTTCTTT. Residues: CASSDTGNTEAFF. This chain links TRBV19 with TRBJ1-1, with a possible D match to TRBD1 (5 bases). From germline, CDR1 is LNHDA and CDR2 SQIVND (reference sequence). Deletions cut 5 bases from V and 1 base from J, with 8 bases between. The length of the CDR3 is 13 residues.

V gene TRBV11-2 combines with J gene TRBJ1-1; D remains ambiguous. Germline V CDR1 and CDR2: SGHAT, FQNNGV. CDR3 length: 11 residues. V was cut by 8 bases and J by 0 bases, with 4 bases left in between. CDR3 residues: CASGMNTEAFF. The CDR3 DNA follows: TGTGCCAGCGGGATGAACACTGAAGCTTTCTTT. Full variable domain (outside the CDR3, taken from reference TRBV11-2 and TRBJ1-1): EAGVAQSPRYKIIEKRQSVAFWCNPISGHATLYWYQQILGQGPKLLIQFQNNGVVDDSQLPKDRFSAERLKGVDSTLKIQPAKLEDSAVYLCASGMNTEAFFGQGTRLTVV.

This rearrangement joins TRBV7-6 to TRBJ2-1; no clear D. Per germline, CDR1 SGHVS and CDR2 FNYEAQ. Trimming pared 5 bases from V and 5 bases from J, leaving 13 bases between. The CDR3 totals 14 residues. The CDR3 region is CASSPPGYHNEQFF. The CDR3 region has the DNA TGTGCCAGCAGCCCCCCTGGGTACCACAATGAGCAGTTCTTC.

As regards this clone: At the DNA level, this CDR3 is encoded by other sequences in the same sample as well. This chain joins TRBV6-5 and TRBJ1-2; maybe TRBD1 (5 bases). CDR1 is MNHEY, CDR2 SVGAGI, per germline. The V gene lost 3 bases and the J gene lost 2 bases, with 7 bases spanning the gap. The CDR3 sequence is 13 residues long. DNA of the CDR3: TGTGCCAGCAGTTATCAGGGAAACTATGGCTACACCTTC. Encoded protein: CASSYQGNYGYTF.

This clone was seen just once. V and J are TRBV27 and TRBJ2-5; 9 bases map to TRBD2. Germline values: CDR1 MNHEY, CDR2 SMNVEV (reference sequence). The CDR3 extends over 16 amino acids. Trimming took 1 base from V and 2 from J; bases not matched to a gene: 5. The DNA of the CDR3 is TGTGCCAGCAGTTTATTTGCGACTAGCGGACAAGAGACCCAGTACTTC. It translates to CASSLFATSGQETQYF.

The chain joins TRBV24-1 to TRBJ1-6; D unclear. Germline V gives CDR1 KGHDR, CDR2 SFDVKD. The length of the CDR3 is 14 residues. V was pared by 9 bases and J by 1 base, with 9 bases between. The CDR3 sequence: CATSQESYNSPLHF. In DNA, the CDR3 is TGTGCCACCTCCCAGGAATCCTATAATTCACCCCTCCACTTT.

The chain has TRBV7-2 and TRBJ2-3, with D perhaps matching TRBD1 (5 bases). This CDR3 has 16 residues. Germline CDR1 and CDR2: SGHTA and FQGNSA. The V end was cut by 5 bases, the J end by 1 base, with 16 bases between. The CDR3 region is CASSPDTGARTDTQYF. As DNA, the CDR3 is TGTGCCAGCAGCCCGGATACAGGAGCGCGCACAGATACGCAGTATTTT.